The T cell receptor beta chain under discussion was sequenced for a study of molecular identifiers for immune sequencing clone quantification. The wider study: Sequencing covered four of five parts into which replicate RNA from around 20,000 or 100,000 naive CD8 cells was split.

It was with previously described methods and listed TCR primers that bulk TCR libraries were made. TCRdb ran MiXCR on the PCR reads and lists one entry per CDR3 protein. The sample records some 590,000 distinct CDR3 sequences, 25% being singletons. This CDR3 is 15 amino acids long. Germline trimming cut 3 bases from V and 8 bases from J; bases unmatched to any gene: 12. CDR1 GTSNPN and CDR2 SVGIG come from the germline V gene (reference sequence). With RNA at 10%, 30% or 50%, naive CD8 libraries came from roughly 20,000 to 1,000,000 sorted cells. Study-level points and caveats: Clonotypes topping 20 RNA copies carried over 99% of effector molecules but under 1% of naive ones.

This clonotype was observed many times. No antigen is known for it. The chain has TRBV30 and TRBJ2-4; 8 bases align to TRBD1. The clonotype was recovered from a human donor in good health. Some libraries in this study had Jurkat cell RNA spiked in. Sequencing used naive CD8+ T cells from blood, with Jurkat cell RNA spiked in. This sample's subset: FACS-sorted CD8+CD4-CCR7+CD45RA+ naive T cells. The DNA for the CDR3 is TGTGCCTGGAGCGTCCAGGGGGCGTTCATAGACATTCAGTACTTC. It encodes CAWSVQGAFIDIQYF.